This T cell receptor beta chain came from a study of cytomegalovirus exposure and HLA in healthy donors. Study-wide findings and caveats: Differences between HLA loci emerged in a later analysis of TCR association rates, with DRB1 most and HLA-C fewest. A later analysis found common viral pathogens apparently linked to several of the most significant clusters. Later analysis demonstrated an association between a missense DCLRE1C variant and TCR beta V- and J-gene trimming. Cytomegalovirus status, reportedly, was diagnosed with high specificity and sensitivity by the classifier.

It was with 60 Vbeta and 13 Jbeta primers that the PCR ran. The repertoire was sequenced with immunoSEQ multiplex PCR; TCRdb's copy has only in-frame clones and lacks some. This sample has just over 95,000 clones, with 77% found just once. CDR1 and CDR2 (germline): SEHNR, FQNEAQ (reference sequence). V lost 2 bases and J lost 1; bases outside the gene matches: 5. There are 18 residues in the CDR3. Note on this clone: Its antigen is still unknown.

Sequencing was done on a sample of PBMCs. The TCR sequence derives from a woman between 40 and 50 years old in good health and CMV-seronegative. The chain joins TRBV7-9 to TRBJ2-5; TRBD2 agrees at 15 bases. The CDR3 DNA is TGTGCCAGCAGCTTAATAGGGACTAGCGGGGGGACCCAAGAGACCCAGTACTTC. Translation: CASSLIGTSGGTQETQYF.